This T cell receptor beta chain emerged from a study of technical replicates of blood from a handful of donors. The CDR3 contains 15 residues. The germline CDR1 and CDR2 sequences are GTSNPN and SVGIG (reference sequence). Deletions cut 0 bases from V and 4 bases from J, with 13 bases between. Only in-frame clones appear in the TCRdb table, and some are missing; sequencing was by immunoSEQ multiplex PCR. This table holds about 83,000 clones, around nine tenths found once. The clonotype originates from a human donor in good health. Sequencing used T cells isolated from PBMCs. The chain couples TRBV30 to TRBJ1-5, with a tentative D call TRBD1 (6 bases). Written as DNA, the CDR3 is TGTGCCTGGAGTGTAGATAGCCAGGGGAATCAGCCCCAGCATTTT. Its protein product is CAWSVDSQGNQPQHF.